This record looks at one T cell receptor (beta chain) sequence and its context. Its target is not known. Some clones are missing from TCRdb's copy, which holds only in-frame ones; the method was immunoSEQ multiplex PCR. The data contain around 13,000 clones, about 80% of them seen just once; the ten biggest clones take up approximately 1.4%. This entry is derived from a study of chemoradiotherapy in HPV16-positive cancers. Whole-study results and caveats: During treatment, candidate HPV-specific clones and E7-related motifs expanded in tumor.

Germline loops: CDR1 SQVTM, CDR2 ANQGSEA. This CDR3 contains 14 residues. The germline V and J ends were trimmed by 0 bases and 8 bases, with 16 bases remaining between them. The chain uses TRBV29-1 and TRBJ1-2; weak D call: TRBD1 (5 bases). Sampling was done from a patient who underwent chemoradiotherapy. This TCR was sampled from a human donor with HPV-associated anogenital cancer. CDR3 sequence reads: CSVEEAGTKGGYTF. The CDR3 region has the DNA TGCAGCGTTGAAGAGGCAGGGACGAAAGGGGGCTACACCTTC.